Listed below are T cell receptor beta chains from one sample, sequenced in a study of cytomegalovirus exposure and HLA in healthy donors. Clones were sequenced by immunoSEQ multiplex PCR, and TCRdb holds only the in-frame ones, with some missing. This sample has roughly 150,000 clones; roughly 80% occur once, and the top ten carry 11%. The specimen sequenced was PBMCs. These receptors were collected from a man aged 18 to 29 in good health and CMV-seropositive. CDR3s include the opening cysteine and the closing phenylalanine or tryptophan. D genes are given only for firm matches. Clone size is given for some rows only: seen once, a few or many times, or a class if the clone is expanded.

v_gene	j_gene	d_gene	abundance	CDR3aa	CDR3nt
TRBV28	TRBJ1-2	-	few	CASSPGLRDYGYTF	TGTGCCAGCAGCCCCGGGTTGAGGGACTATGGCTACACCTTC
TRBV27	TRBJ2-3	TRBD1	-	CASSPSGTGILDTQYF	TGTGCCAGCAGTCCATCCGGGACAGGGATTTTGGATACGCAGTATTTT
TRBV27	TRBJ2-7	TRBD2	-	CASRRRREGYYEQYF	TGTGCCAGCAGAAGGAGGCGGGAGGGATACTACGAGCAGTACTTC
TRBV11-1	TRBJ2-1	TRBD2	-	CASSWTSGLSYNEQFF	TGTGCCAGCAGCTGGACTAGCGGGCTCTCCTACAATGAGCAGTTCTTC
TRBV6-6	TRBJ1-4	-	-	CASRTEWNEKLFF	TGTGCCAGCAGGACTGAGTGGAATGAAAAACTGTTTTTT
TRBV6-1	TRBJ1-2	TRBD1	few	CASRTSGTGGDGYTF	TGTGCCAGCAGAACCTCCGGGACAGGGGGTGATGGCTACACCTTC
TRBV28	TRBJ1-2	-	-	CASSLGNYGYTF	TGTGCCAGCAGCCTAGGCAACTATGGCTACACCTTC
TRBV7-2	TRBJ2-1	TRBD2	-	CASSSHGGLANEQFF	TGTGCCAGCAGCTCCCACGGGGGACTAGCAAATGAGCAGTTCTTC
TRBV14	TRBJ2-7	-	-	CASSQDSPWEQYF	TGTGCCAGCAGCCAGGACTCACCCTGGGAGCAGTACTTC
TRBV7-9	TRBJ2-7	-	few	CASSARYGNYEQYF	TGTGCCAGCAGCGCCCGATACGGGAACTACGAGCAGTACTTC
TRBV28	TRBJ1-5	TRBD1	-	CASSVLDTGDQPQHF	TGTGCCAGCAGTGTGCTGGATACAGGGGATCAGCCCCAGCATTTT
TRBV5-4	TRBJ2-7	-	once	CASSLRLGGGGHEQYF	TGTGCCAGCAGCTTGCGCTTGGGAGGCGGCGGCCACGAGCAGTACTTC
TRBV6-5	TRBJ2-5	-	-	CASSYTLKETQYF	TGTGCCAGCAGTTACACATTGAAAGAGACCCAGTACTTC
TRBV30	TRBJ1-5	TRBD1	once	CAWSLNRGNQPQHF	TGTGCCTGGAGTTTAAACAGGGGGAATCAGCCCCAGCATTTT
TRBV10-1	TRBJ2-2	-	-	CASSGNSNTGELFF	TGCGCCAGCAGTGGAAACTCGAACACCGGGGAGCTGTTTTTT
TRBV30	TRBJ2-7	TRBD2	-	CAWIPSGSSEQYF	TGTGCCTGGATACCTAGCGGGAGTTCCGAGCAGTACTTC
TRBV30	TRBJ1-1	-	-	CAWNRFVGAEAFF	TGTGCCTGGAATCGGTTTGTGGGAGCTGAAGCTTTCTTT